The 5 T cell receptor beta chains below all came from one sample that was sequenced in a study of cytomegalovirus exposure and HLA in healthy donors. Both 60 Vbeta primers and 13 Jbeta primers went into the PCR. The assay was immunoSEQ multiplex PCR, and TCRdb's table has in-frame clones only and misses some. The sample carries approximately 130,000 clones, approximately 82% recorded once. Material: PBMCs. Receptor source: a boy aged 2-9 years in good health and CMV-seronegative.

This chain links TRBV6-1 with TRBJ1-5, with D perhaps TRBD1 (6 bases). CDR3 length: 13 residues. Per the germline V gene, CDR1 is MNHNS and CDR2 is SASEGT. Trimming took 11 bases from V and 7 from J, leaving 18 bases between them. The CDR3 bases are TGTGCCGCACATCCGGGACAAAGACAGCCCCAGCATTTT. This encodes CAAHPGQRQPQHF.

V gene TRBV7-3 combines with J gene TRBJ2-5, with TRBD2 as a possible D gene (5 bases). CDR3 length: 13 amino acids. Trimming cost V 5 bases and J 5 bases, with 12 bases left between them. CDR1 SGHTA and CDR2 FQGTGA come from the germline V gene. The CDR3 sequence: CASSLTSGETQYF. The CDR3 nucleotides read TGTGCCAGCAGCCTCACTAGTGGTGAGACCCAGTACTTC.

V usage is TRBV19 and J usage is TRBJ1-5; D gene uncertain. V was clipped by 10 bases and J by 2 bases, with 15 bases between them. The germline gives CDR1 LNHDA, CDR2 SQIVND (reference sequence). The length of the CDR3 is 14 residues. The CDR3 loop reads CATLRESGNQPQHF. DNA for the CDR3: TGTGCCACCCTTCGGGAATCGGGCAATCAGCCCCAGCATTTT.

V gene TRBV2 combines with J gene TRBJ2-2; 14 bases fit TRBD2. The V gene end was trimmed by 5 bases and the J gene end by 7 bases; junction bases not matched to a gene: 12. Germline CDR1 and CDR2: SNHLY and FYNNEI. The CDR3 sequence is 18 residues long. The DNA of the CDR3 is TGTGCCAGCAGTCTTTCCGGGACTAGCGGGAGTTCGGGCGGGGAGCTGTTTTTT. It specifies CASSLSGTSGSSGGELFF.

The chain has TRBV5-1 and TRBJ2-7; 13 bases are a match to TRBD2. The CDR3 loop spans 16 amino acids. With V trimmed by 1 base and J by 3 bases, 4 bases remained unmatched. Germline V gene lookup returns CDR1 SGHRS and CDR2 YFSETQ. The CDR3 region has the DNA TGCGCCAGCAGCTTGAAGACTAGCGGGGGGTTCTACGAGCAGTACTTC. It encodes CASSLKTSGGFYEQYF.